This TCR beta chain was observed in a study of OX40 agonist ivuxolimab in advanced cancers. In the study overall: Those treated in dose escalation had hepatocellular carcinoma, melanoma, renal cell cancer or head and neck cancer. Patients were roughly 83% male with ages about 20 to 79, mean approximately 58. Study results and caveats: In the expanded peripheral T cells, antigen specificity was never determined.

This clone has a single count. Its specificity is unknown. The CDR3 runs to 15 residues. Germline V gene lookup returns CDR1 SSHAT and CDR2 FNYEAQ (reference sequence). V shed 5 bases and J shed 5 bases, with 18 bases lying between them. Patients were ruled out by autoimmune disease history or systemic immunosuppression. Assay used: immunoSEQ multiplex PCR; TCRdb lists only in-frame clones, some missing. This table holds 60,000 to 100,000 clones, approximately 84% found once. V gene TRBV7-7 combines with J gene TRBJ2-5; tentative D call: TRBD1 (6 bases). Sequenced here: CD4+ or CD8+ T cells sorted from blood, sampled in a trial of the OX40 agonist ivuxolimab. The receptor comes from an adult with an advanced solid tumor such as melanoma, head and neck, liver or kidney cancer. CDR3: CASSQNPQGIETQYF. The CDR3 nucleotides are TGTGCCAGCAGCCAGAACCCGCAGGGGATCGAGACCCAGTACTTC.